The 4 T cell receptor beta chains presented below share a single source sample, sequenced in a study of control samples from healthy donors and cancer patients. This table comes from immunoSEQ multiplex PCR, and its TCRdb copy is limited to in-frame clones, with some not included. The table shows 120,000 or so clones, with 85% to 95% occurring only once. The sequencing input was PBMCs. The receptors were gathered from a man aged 80 or over with head and neck cancer.

The rearrangement uses TRBV7-8 and TRBJ1-4; 9 bases map to TRBD1. Germline CDR1 is SGHVS and CDR2 is FQNEAQ. The J segment lost 7 bases and the V segment lost 5 bases, leaving 11 bases of the junction unmatched. The CDR3 is 16 residues long. The DNA of the CDR3 is TGTGCCAGCAGCCCATTCCTCAGGGACAGGGTTGAAAAACTGTTTTTT. Translation gives CASSPFLRDRVEKLFF.

The chain employs TRBV5-1 and TRBJ2-7; 9 nucleotides line up with TRBD2. With 0 bases clipped from V and 1 base from J, the junction kept 5 bases outside the gene matches. The CDR3 has 16 residues. CDR1 is SGHRS and CDR2 is YFSETQ in the germline V gene. The CDR3 here is CASSLAPSGASYEQYF. As DNA, the CDR3 is TGCGCCAGCAGCTTGGCTCCTAGCGGGGCTTCCTACGAGCAGTACTTC.

The rearrangement links TRBV9 to TRBJ2-1; D is ambiguous. The germline V gene has CDR1 SGDLS and CDR2 YYNGEE. This CDR3 region has 12 residues. Trimming removed 4 bases from V and 10 bases from J, with 12 bases in between. The CDR3: CASSFPGTEQFF. The CDR3 DNA sequence: TGTGCCAGCAGCTTTCCGGGCACCGAGCAGTTCTTC. Based on the CDR3 plus reference TRBV9 and TRBJ2-1, the full variable domain is DSGVTQTPKHLITATGQRVTLRCSPRSGDLSVYWYQQSLDQGLQFLIQYYNGEERAKGNILERFSAQQFPDLHSELNLSSLELGDSALYFCASSFPGTEQFFGPGTRLTVL.

The genes are TRBV14 and TRBJ1-6; D unresolved. This CDR3 has 13 residues. Trimming removed 5 bases at V and 10 bases at J, with 12 bases between. CDR1 is SGHDN and CDR2 is FVKESK in the germline V gene. The chain's CDR3 is CASSIQRRSPLHF. Written as DNA, the CDR3 is TGTGCCAGCAGCATCCAACGTAGGTCACCCCTCCACTTT.